This TCR beta chain was obtained from a study of shared clonotypes between healthy human individuals. Study-level results: Investigators collected only blood, and repertoires in tissues likely differ.

Terminally differentiated effector memory CD45RA+ cells were left out of the naive CD8 fraction, which was CD45RO-negative and positively selected for CCR7. Donors comprised healthy HIV-negative adults lacking recent acute infections or vaccinations. The CDR3 spans 17 residues. V shed 6 bases and J shed 1 base, with 19 bases lying between them. Germline V gene sequence: CDR1 MDHEN, CDR2 SYDVKM. Per the original methods: Filtering was not the same, since immunoSEQ gave junction-only sequences without quality scores. Data came from immunoSEQ multiplex PCR; TCRdb stores just in-frame clones and leaves some out. The V and J calls and the clone size are those of that table, but D and trimming were determined from the DNA. The sample holds 750,000 to 1,000,000 clones, 80% to 95% seen once. This clone was observed a single time. Its antigen is undetermined.

The J gene is TRBJ1-5, the V gene TRBV28; perhaps TRBD1 as D (5 bases). This receptor was identified in a young man in good health. Sequences were obtained from naive CD8+ T cells sorted from blood. This CDR3 is CASRFTLTRDSNQPQHF. The DNA for the CDR3 is TGTGCCAGCAGATTCACTCTTACCCGGGACAGCAATCAGCCCCAGCATTTT.